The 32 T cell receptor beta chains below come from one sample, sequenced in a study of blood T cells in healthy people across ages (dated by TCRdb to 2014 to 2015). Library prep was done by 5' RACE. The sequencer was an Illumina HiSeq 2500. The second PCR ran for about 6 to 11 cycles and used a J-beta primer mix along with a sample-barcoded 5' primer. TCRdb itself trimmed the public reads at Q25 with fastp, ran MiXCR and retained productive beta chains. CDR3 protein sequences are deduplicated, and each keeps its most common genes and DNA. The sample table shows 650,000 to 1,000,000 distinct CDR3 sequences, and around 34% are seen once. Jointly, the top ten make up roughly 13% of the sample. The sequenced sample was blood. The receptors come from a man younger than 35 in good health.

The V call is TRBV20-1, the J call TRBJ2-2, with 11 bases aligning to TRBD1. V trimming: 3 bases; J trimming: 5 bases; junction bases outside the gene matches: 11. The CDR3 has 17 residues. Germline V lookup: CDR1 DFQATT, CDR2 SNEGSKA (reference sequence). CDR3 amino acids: CSASPPMGQGGTGELFF. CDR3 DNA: TGCAGTGCTAGCCCCCCAATGGGACAGGGGGGGACCGGGGAGCTGTTTTTT.

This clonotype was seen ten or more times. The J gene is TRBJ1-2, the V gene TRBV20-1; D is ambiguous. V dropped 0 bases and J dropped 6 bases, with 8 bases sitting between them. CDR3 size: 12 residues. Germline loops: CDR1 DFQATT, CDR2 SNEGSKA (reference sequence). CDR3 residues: CSARDTYHGYTF. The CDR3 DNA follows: TGCAGTGCTAGAGACACTTACCATGGCTACACCTTC.

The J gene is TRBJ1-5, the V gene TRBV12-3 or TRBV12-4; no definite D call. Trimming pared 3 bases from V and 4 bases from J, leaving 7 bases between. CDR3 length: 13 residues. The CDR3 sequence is CASSFQENQPQHF. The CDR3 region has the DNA TGTGCCAGCAGTTTCCAGGAAAATCAGCCCCAGCATTTT.

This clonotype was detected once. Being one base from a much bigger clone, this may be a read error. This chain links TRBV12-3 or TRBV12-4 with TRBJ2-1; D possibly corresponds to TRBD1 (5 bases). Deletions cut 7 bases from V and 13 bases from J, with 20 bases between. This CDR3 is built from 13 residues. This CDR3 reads CASTKDRQETQFF. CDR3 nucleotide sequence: TGTGCCAGCACTAAAGACAGACAAGAGACCCAGTTCTTC.

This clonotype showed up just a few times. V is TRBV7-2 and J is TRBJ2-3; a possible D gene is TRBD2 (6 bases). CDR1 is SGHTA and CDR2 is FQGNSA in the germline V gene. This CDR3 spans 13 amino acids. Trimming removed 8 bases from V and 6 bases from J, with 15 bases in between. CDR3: CASGTPAVDTQYF. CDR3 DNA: TGTGCCAGCGGGACTCCAGCCGTGGATACGCAGTATTTT.

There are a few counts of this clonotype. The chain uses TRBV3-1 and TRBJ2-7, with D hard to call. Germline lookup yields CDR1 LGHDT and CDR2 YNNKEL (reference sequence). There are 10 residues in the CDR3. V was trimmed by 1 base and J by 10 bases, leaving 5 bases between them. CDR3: CASSQGSQYF. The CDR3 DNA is TGTGCCAGCAGCCAAGGGTCCCAGTACTTC.

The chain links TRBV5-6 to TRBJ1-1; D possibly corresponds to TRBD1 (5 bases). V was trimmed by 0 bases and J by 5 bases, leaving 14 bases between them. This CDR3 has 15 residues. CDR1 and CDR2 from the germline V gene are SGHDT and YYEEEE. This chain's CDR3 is CASSLGGPGLTEAFF. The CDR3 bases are TGTGCCAGCAGCTTGGGCGGACCAGGGTTGACTGAAGCTTTCTTT.

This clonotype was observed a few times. CDR3 protein: CASSLAGTGYTDTQYF. In nucleotides, the CDR3 is TGTGCCAGCAGCTTAGCGGGGACAGGTTACACAGATACGCAGTATTTT. J is TRBJ2-3 and V is TRBV7-2; 8 nucleotides align to TRBD1. The CDR3 has 16 residues. Trimming took 0 bases from V and 2 from J; bases not matched to a gene: 4. Germline V gene sequence: CDR1 SGHTA, CDR2 FQGNSA.

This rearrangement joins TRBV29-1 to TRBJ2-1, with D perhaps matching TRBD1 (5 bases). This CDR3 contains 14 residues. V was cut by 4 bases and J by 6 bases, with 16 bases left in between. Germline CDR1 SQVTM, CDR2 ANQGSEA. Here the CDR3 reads CSVGPQGSLNEQFF. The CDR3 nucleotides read TGCAGCGTTGGTCCCCAGGGATCCCTCAATGAGCAGTTCTTC.

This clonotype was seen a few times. The DNA for the CDR3 is TGTGCCAGCAGCCGTGGGGCACTAGACACAGATACGCAGTATTTT. This sequence encodes CASSRGALDTDTQYF. The chain couples TRBV27 to TRBJ2-3; D possibly matches TRBD1 or TRBD2 (5 bases each). The CDR3 has 15 amino acids. With 6 bases removed from V and 2 bases from J, the gap between germline ends came to 15 bases. The germline CDR1 and CDR2 sequences are MNHEY and SMNVEV (reference sequence).

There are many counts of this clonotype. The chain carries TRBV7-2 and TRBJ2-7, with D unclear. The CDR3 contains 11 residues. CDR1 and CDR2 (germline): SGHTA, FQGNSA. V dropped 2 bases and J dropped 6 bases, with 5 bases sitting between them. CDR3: CASSLKSEQYF. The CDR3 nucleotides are TGTGCCAGCAGCTTAAAGTCCGAGCAGTACTTC.

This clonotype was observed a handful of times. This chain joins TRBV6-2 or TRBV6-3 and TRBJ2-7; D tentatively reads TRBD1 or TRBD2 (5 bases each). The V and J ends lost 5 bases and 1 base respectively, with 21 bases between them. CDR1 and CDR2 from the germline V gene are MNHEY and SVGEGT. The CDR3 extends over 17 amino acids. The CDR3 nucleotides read TGTGCCAGCAGTCAACTATTCCGGGACCGCTCGTCCTACGAGCAGTACTTC. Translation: CASSQLFRDRSSYEQYF.

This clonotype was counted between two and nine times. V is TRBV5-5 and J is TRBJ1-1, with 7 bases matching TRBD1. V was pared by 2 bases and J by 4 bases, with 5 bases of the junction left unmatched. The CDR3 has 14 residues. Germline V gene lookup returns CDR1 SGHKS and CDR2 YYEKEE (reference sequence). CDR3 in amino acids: CASSFQGVGTEAFF. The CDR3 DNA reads TGTGCCAGCAGCTTCCAGGGGGTCGGCACTGAAGCTTTCTTT.

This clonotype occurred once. This CDR3 reads CASSLSVGIGETQYF. The CDR3 region has the DNA TGTGCCAGCAGCCTGAGTGTGGGCATTGGAGAGACCCAGTACTTC. The rearrangement uses TRBV7-9 and TRBJ2-7; D gene unclear. The J call is uncertain, as TRBJ2-5 better fits the DNA end. Germline V lookup: CDR1 SEHNR, CDR2 FQNEAQ (reference sequence). The CDR3 totals 15 residues.

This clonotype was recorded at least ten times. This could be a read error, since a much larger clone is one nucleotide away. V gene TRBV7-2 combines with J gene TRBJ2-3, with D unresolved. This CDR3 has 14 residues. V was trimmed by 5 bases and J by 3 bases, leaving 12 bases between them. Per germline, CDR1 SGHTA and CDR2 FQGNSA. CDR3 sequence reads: CASSVGFQTDTQYF. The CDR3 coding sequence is TGTGCCAGCAGCGTAGGGTTTCAGACAGATACGCAGTATTTT.

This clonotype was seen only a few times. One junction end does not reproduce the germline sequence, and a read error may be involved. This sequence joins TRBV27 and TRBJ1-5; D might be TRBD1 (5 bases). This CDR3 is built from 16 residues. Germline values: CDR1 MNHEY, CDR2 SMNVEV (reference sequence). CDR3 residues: CACSLMGVLSNQPQHF. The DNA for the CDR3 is TGTGCCTGCAGTTTGATGGGGGTCCTTAGCAATCAGCCCCAGCATTTT.

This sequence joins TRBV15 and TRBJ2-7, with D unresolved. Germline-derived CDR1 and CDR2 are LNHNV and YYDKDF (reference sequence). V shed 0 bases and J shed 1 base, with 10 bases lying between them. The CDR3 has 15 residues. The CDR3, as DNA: TGTGCCACCAGCAGAGAAAGGGCGGATTCCTACGAGCAGTACTTC. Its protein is CATSRERADSYEQYF.

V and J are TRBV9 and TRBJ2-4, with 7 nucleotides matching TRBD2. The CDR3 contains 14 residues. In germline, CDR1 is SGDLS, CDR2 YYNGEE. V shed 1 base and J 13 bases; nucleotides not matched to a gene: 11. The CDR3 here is CASSVSGTTREQYF. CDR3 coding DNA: TGTGCCAGCAGCGTAAGCGGGACTACCCGGGAGCAGTACTTC.

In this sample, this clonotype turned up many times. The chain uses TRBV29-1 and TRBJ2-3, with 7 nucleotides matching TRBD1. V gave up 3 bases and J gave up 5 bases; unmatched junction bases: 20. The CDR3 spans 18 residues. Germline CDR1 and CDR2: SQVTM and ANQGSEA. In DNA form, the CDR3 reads TGCAGCGTTGATGGTCTAGACAGGGCTCCGTCCACAGGAGATACGCAGTATTTT. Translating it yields CSVDGLDRAPSTGDTQYF.

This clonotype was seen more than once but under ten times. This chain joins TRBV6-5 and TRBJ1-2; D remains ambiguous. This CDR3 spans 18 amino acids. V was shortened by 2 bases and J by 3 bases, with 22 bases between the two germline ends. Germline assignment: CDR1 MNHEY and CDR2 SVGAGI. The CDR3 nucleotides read TGTGCCAGCAGTTACAGGGCCCGCGGGCCCCCTTCAGACTATGGCTACACCTTC. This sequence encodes CASSYRARGPPSDYGYTF.

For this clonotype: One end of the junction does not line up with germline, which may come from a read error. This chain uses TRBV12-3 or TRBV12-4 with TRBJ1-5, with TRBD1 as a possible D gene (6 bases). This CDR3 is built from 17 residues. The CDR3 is CASSGEGGGVSNQPQHF. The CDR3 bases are TGCGCCAGCAGTGGGGAGGGGGGCGGGGTTAGCAATCAGCCCCAGCATTTT.

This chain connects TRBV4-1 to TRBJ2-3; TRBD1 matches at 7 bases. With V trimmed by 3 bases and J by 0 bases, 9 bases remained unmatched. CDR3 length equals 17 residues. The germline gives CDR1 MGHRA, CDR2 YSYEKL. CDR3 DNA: TGCGCCAGCAGCCAGGATAGGGACAGAATCAGCACAGATACGCAGTATTTT. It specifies CASSQDRDRISTDTQYF.

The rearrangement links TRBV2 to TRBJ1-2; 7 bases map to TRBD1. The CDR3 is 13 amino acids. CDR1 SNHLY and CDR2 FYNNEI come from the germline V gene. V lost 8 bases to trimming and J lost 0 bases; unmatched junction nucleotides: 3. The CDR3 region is CASATGANYGYTF. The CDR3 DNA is TGTGCCAGCGCAACAGGGGCTAACTATGGCTACACCTTC.

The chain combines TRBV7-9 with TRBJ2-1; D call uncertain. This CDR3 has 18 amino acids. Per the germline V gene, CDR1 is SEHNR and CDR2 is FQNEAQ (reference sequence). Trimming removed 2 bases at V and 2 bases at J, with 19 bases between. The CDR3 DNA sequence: TGTGCCAGCAGCTTAATGACCCGCAGCATTGACACCTACAATGAGCAGTTCTTC. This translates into CASSLMTRSIDTYNEQFF.

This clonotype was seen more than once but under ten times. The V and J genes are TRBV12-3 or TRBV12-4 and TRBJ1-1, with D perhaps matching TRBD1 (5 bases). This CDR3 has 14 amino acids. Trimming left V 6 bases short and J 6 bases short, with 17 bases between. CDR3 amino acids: CASSPPGGYPEAFF. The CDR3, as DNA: TGTGCCAGCAGCCCTCCCGGGGGGTACCCTGAAGCTTTCTTT.

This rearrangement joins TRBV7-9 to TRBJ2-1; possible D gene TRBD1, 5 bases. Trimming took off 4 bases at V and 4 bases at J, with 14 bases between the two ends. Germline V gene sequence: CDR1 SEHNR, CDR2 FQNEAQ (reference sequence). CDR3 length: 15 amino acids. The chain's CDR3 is CASSSPVDKYNEQFF. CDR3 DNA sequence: TGTGCCAGCAGCTCCCCGGTGGACAAATACAATGAGCAGTTCTTC.

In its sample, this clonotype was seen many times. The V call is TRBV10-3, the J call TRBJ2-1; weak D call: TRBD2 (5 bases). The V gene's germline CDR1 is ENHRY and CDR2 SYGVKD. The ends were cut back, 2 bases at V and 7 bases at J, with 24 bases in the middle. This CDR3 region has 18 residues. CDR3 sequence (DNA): TGTGCCATCAGTGAGGCGAGGGATGCCTCACCTGCTCCTAATGAGCAGTTCTTC. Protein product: CAISEARDASPAPNEQFF.

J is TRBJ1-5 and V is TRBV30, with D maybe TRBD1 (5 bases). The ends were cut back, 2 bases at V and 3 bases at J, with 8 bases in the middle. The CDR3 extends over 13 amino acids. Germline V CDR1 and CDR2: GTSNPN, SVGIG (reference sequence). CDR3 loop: CAWSRDSNQPQHF. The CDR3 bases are TGTGCCTGGAGTAGGGACTCCAATCAGCCCCAGCATTTT.

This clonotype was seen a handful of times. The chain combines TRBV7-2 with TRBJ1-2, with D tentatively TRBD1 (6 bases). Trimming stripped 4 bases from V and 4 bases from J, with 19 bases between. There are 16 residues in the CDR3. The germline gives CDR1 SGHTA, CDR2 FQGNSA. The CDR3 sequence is CASSYSPVVGAYGYTF. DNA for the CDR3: TGTGCCAGCAGCTATTCACCGGTGGTGGGGGCCTATGGCTACACCTTC.

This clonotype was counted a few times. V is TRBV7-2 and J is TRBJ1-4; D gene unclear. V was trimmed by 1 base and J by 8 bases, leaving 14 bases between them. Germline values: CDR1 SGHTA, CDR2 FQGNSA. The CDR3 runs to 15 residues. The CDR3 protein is CASSLGGIRREKLFF. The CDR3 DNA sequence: TGTGCCAGCAGCTTAGGAGGGATCCGTCGAGAAAAACTGTTTTTT.

CDR3 sequence: CSAGTSGWSGELFF. DNA for the CDR3: TGCAGTGCTGGGACTAGCGGGTGGAGCGGGGAGCTGTTTTTT. The chain is built from TRBV20-1 and TRBJ2-2; 12 nucleotides match TRBD2. The V segment lost 5 bases and the J segment 7 bases; nucleotides outside the gene matches: 5. Germline V CDR1 and CDR2: DFQATT, SNEGSKA (reference sequence). The CDR3 totals 14 residues.

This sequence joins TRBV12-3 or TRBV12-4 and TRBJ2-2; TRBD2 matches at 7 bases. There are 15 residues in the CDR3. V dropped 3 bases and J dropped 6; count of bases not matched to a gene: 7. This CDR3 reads CASSFGTKWPGELFF. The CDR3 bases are TGTGCCAGCAGTTTCGGGACTAAATGGCCCGGGGAGCTGTTTTTT.